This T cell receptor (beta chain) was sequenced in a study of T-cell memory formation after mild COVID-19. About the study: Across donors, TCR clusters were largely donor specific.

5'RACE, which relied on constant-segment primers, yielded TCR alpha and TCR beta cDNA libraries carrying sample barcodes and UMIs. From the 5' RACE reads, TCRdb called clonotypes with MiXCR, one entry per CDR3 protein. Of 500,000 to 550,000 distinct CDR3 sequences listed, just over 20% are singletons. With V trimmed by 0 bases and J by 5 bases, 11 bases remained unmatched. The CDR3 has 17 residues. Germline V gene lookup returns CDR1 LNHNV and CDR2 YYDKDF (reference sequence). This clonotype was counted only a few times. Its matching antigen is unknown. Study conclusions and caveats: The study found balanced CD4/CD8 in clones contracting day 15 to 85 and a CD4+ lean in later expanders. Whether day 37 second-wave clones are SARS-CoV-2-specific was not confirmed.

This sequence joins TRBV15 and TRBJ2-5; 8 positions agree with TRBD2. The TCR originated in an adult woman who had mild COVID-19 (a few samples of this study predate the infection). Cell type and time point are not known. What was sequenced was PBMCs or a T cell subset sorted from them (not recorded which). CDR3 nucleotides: TGTGCCACCAGCAGAGATCGGCCGGGAGGGCCTCTGGAGACCCAGTACTTC. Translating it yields CATSRDRPGGPLETQYF.